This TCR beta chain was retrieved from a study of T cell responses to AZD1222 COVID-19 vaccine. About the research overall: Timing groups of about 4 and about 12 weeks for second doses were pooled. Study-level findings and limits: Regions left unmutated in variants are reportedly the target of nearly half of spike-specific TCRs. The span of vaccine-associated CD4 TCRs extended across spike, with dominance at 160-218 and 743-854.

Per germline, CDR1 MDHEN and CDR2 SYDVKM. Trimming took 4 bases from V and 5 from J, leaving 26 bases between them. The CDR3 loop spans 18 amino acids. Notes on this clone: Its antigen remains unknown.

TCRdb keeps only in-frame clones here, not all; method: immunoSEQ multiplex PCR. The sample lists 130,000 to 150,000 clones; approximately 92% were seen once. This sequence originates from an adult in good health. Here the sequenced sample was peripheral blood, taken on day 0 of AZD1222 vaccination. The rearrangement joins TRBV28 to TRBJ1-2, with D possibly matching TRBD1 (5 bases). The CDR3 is CASSSSGLSTTAPYGYTF. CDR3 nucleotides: TGTGCCAGCAGTTCCTCGGGACTTTCCACTACTGCTCCTTATGGCTACACCTTC.